Listed below are T cell receptor beta chains from one sample, sequenced in a study of blood T cell repertoires in COVID-19. The table came from immunoSEQ multiplex PCR; TCRdb's copy has only in-frame clones and leaves some out. This table holds about 380,000 clones, about 90% found once. The sample consisted of PBMCs or T cells enriched from blood (not recorded which). These receptors were taken from a woman aged 25 to 45 who had recovered from COVID-19. The CDR3 runs from the conserved cysteine through the conserved F or W. A D gene is named only where the DNA matches it firmly.

cdr3_aa,v_call,d_call
CASSWDRPYSNQPQHF,TRBV21-1,NA
CASSHRQGQVQLETQYF,TRBV5-1,TRBD1
CASSLTGGVDQPQHF,TRBV5-1,NA
CASSTRTGTEAFF,TRBV6-5,TRBD1
CASSVSISGVQETQYF,TRBV6-1,NA
CASGFIGGRETQYF,TRBV12-5,NA
CASSKSTVNTEAFF,TRBV18,NA
CASSLYSPSSYNEQFF,TRBV28,NA
CAISGFSGQGYEQYF,TRBV10-3,TRBD1
CASSLRFTRPTEAFF,TRBV28,NA
CASGTSRREQYF,TRBV12-3/TRBV12-4,TRBD2
CASSFSGSSYNEQFF,TRBV6-5,TRBD2
CASSTGQGVLSGYTF,TRBV28,TRBD1
CASSPLQENTEAFF,TRBV18,NA
CASSPTGGAAYEQYF,TRBV18,TRBD2
CASSFRDNYEQYF,TRBV7-2,NA
CASSQGGGGPRPGELFF,TRBV3-1/TRBV3-2,NA
CATSYGGNSPLHF,TRBV6-5,NA
CASSQQGKETQYF,TRBV11-2,TRBD1
CASSPGLAGSTDTQYF,TRBV7-7,TRBD2
CASSGSGFQETQYF,TRBV5-4,NA
CASSSASRGDYGYTF,TRBV28,NA
CSAVRGEGYTF,TRBV20-1,NA
CASSWTTGGSYEQYF,TRBV7-2,TRBD1
CASSLSRSTEAFF,TRBV7-9,NA
CAWSVRERDTQYF,TRBV30,NA
CATSESSRDRGRNTGELFF,TRBV24-1,TRBD1
CASSQGERNYGYTF,TRBV4-2,NA
CASSPTGYEQYF,TRBV5-5,NA
CASSQGWGPNTEAFF,TRBV3-1/TRBV3-2,NA
CASSQGRGSYEQYF,TRBV3-1/TRBV3-2,NA
CASSFGLAPEQYF,TRBV12-3/TRBV12-4,NA
CASSGTGLYEQYF,TRBV5-1,TRBD1
CASSIYGRRVDTISPNYGYTF,TRBV21-1,NA
CASSSTSGNWADTQYF,TRBV5-1,TRBD2
CASSGDRHIAQYF,TRBV2,TRBD1
CASSQAPGVGYTF,TRBV4-1,NA
CASSHTTGTGAYNEQFF,TRBV4-2,TRBD1
CASSGEQGTNTGELFF,TRBV9,NA
CASSLQGGNSYEQYF,TRBV7-3,NA
CASSFGQGTETQYF,TRBV5-1,NA
CASSLGQTGTEAFF,TRBV19,NA
CAWNAQGGAETQYF,TRBV30,TRBD1
CASSHGRRLADTGELFF,TRBV3-1/TRBV3-2,TRBD2
CASSSPGTGLYEQYF,TRBV7-6,TRBD1
CASSFLGNQPQHF,TRBV7-6,NA
CASSFNTGGGNTIYF,TRBV5-1,NA
CASSLDGSGAFF,TRBV28,NA
CASSPWGGKDYGYTF,TRBV11-2,NA
CASSRRGGSYNEQFF,TRBV5-6,TRBD2
CASSLGGTGRTEAFF,TRBV6-5,TRBD1